The source of this T cell receptor (beta chain) is a study of blood T cell repertoires in COVID-19. In the study's own analysis: Reference gene primer amplification gave estimated nucleated cell counts. The assay was immunoSEQ multiplex PCR, and TCRdb's table has in-frame clones only and misses some. V and J calls and clone size are copied from that table; D and trimming were computed from the DNA. The sample gives about 74,000 clones, roughly 90% of which show up once; just over 9% is in the top ten. This CDR3 has 15 residues. The trim removed 1 base at V and 6 bases at J, leaving 3 bases unmatched. Per germline, CDR1 SGHTA and CDR2 FQGTGA.

The source of this sequence is a human donor in a cohort sampled during active COVID-19. The sequenced sample consisted of peripheral blood. V usage is TRBV7-3 and J usage is TRBJ1-4; the match to TRBD1 covers 9 bases. The CDR3 here is CASSLNGDRDEKLFF. In DNA form, the CDR3 reads TGTGCCAGCAGCTTAAATGGGGACAGGGATGAAAAACTGTTTTTT.